A single sample gave rise to the 17 T cell receptor beta chains below, sequenced in a study of CD8 T cells in ankylosing spondylitis. Via MiXCR, TCRdb re-called the 5' RACE reads, giving one row per CDR3 protein. Of under 150,000 distinct CDR3 sequences in the sample, roughly 8.8% were seen once. The specimen sequenced was blood, either unsorted or a sorted T cell fraction (not recorded which). These receptors were obtained from a male donor with ankylosing spondylitis or in good health (not recorded which).

The chain has TRBV28 and TRBJ2-3; 7 bases line up with TRBD2. The CDR3 contains 19 residues. In germline, CDR1 is MDHEN, CDR2 SYDVKM. V shed 5 bases and J 0 bases; nucleotides not matched to a gene: 17. CDR3 region: CASSPSHFVGRLSTDTQYF. CDR3 DNA: TGTGCCAGCAGTCCTTCGCACTTCGTCGGGAGGCTGAGCACAGATACGCAGTATTTT.

The V gene is TRBV2, the J gene TRBJ1-3, with D unclear. V shed 6 bases and J shed 0 bases, with 9 bases lying between them. Germline V gene sequence: CDR1 SNHLY, CDR2 FYNNEI. CDR3 size: 14 residues. The CDR3 reads CASSPLSSGNTIYF. CDR3 DNA sequence: TGTGCCAGCAGCCCACTGAGCTCTGGAAACACCATATATTTT.

On this clonotype: Possible read error: a much larger clone is one base away. The rearrangement links TRBV20-1 to TRBJ1-1; 10 nucleotides line up with TRBD1. The CDR3 has 16 amino acids. The germline CDR1 and CDR2 sequences are DFQATT and SNEGSKA (reference sequence). The CDR3 loop is CTAQTGGAIGFTEAFF. The DNA of the CDR3 is TGCACTGCTCAGACAGGGGGCGCAATAGGTTTCACTGAAGCTTTCTTT.

This clonotype was recorded many times. The gene calls are TRBV20-1 and TRBJ1-2; perhaps TRBD1 as D (5 bases). Germline-derived CDR1 and CDR2 are DFQATT and SNEGSKA (reference sequence). There are 10 residues in the CDR3. Trimming removed 1 base at V and 8 bases at J, with 5 bases between. The CDR3 nucleotides read TGCAGTGCTAGAGGGGGCGGCTACACCTTC. Translation gives CSARGGGYTF.

About this clonotype itself: As the CDR3 is not closed by the conserved phenylalanine or tryptophan, this likely results from a read error. The genes are TRBV20-1 and TRBJ2-1, with TRBD1 matching 10 bases. Germline V CDR1 and CDR2: DFQATT, SNEGSKA (reference sequence). V shed 6 bases and J 6 bases; nucleotides not matched to a gene: 11. The CDR3 loop spans 15 amino acids. The CDR3 loop is CSAHSGTGVGNEQFS. The CDR3 nucleotides read TGCAGTGCCCATTCCGGGACAGGGGTCGGCAATGAGCAGTTCTCC.

This clonotype was counted ten times or more. The chain recombines TRBV15 with TRBJ2-4, with TRBD1 matching 7 bases. CDR1 LNHNV and CDR2 YYDKDF come from the germline V gene (reference sequence). V shed 4 bases and J 4 bases; nucleotides not matched to a gene: 10. The CDR3 contains 16 residues. CDR3 bases: TGTGCCACCAGCAAAATCCTGACAGGGCAAAAAAACATTCAGTACTTC. Translation gives CATSKILTGQKNIQYF.

This clonotype was detected many times. V and J are TRBV11-2 and TRBJ2-2; D possibly corresponds to TRBD2 (5 bases). This CDR3 has 15 amino acids. Germline lookup yields CDR1 SGHAT and CDR2 FQNNGV. V was shortened by 6 bases and J by 2 bases, with 13 bases between the two germline ends. CDR3 nucleotide sequence: TGTGCCAGCAGGGGAACAGCGGAAAACACCGGGGAGCTGTTTTTT. This sequence encodes CASRGTAENTGELFF.

This clonotype occurred a few times. The chain carries TRBV19 and TRBJ2-1; D remains unclear. The CDR3 runs to 11 residues. Germline V CDR1 and CDR2: LNHDA, SQIVND (reference sequence). V was pared by 6 bases and J by 6 bases, with 6 bases between. CDR3 in DNA: TGTGCCAGTAGCGGCCTCAATGAGCAGTTCTTC. It codes for CASSGLNEQFF.

The chain recombines TRBV9 with TRBJ2-7; TRBD2 matches at 8 bases. CDR3 size: 14 residues. The V gene end was trimmed by 0 bases and the J gene end by 4 bases; junction bases not matched to a gene: 3. CDR1 is SGDLS, CDR2 YYNGEE, per germline. The CDR3 nucleotides are TGTGCCAGCAGCGTAGGAGCGGGAGAGTACGAGCAGTACTTC. Translated: CASSVGAGEYEQYF.

This clonotype was counted ten times or more. V usage is TRBV4-3 and J usage is TRBJ2-1, with a weak D call TRBD2 (6 bases). The germline V and J ends were trimmed by 1 base and 0 bases, with 13 bases remaining between them. The CDR3 contains 17 residues. Germline-derived CDR1 and CDR2 are LGHNA and YSLEER. CDR3 loop: CASSQGWLASSYNEQFF. The CDR3 DNA follows: TGCGCCAGCAGCCAAGGATGGCTAGCGAGCTCCTACAATGAGCAGTTCTTC.

This clonotype occurred many times. The chain has TRBV5-1 and TRBJ2-1; no reliable D call. CDR1 and CDR2 (germline): SGHRS, YFSETQ. CDR3 length equals 14 residues. V was trimmed by 2 bases and J by 7 bases, leaving 13 bases between them. CDR3 sequence: CASSLGQLKNEQFF. As DNA, the CDR3 is TGCGCCAGCAGCTTAGGGCAGCTTAAGAATGAGCAGTTCTTC. The complete variable domain, with remaining parts taken from reference TRBV5-1 and TRBJ2-1, reads KAGVTQTPRYLIKTRGQQVTLSCSPISGHRSVSWYQQTPGQGLQFLFEYFSETQRNKGNFPGRFSGRQFSNSRSEMNVSTLELGDSALYLCASSLGQLKNEQFFGPGTRLTVL.

The chain links TRBV6-5 to TRBJ2-3; D is undetermined. With 7 bases removed from V and 0 bases from J, the gap between germline ends came to 2 bases. Germline CDR1 is MNHEY and CDR2 is SVGAGI. This CDR3 has 11 residues. The CDR3 spells CASISTDTQYF. The CDR3, as DNA: TGTGCCAGCATCAGCACAGATACGCAGTATTTT.

This clonotype was found many times. This rearrangement joins TRBV5-6 to TRBJ1-2; 7 nucleotides line up with TRBD1. The CDR3 consists of 12 residues. Germline lookup yields CDR1 SGHDT and CDR2 YYEEEE. Germline trimming cut 4 bases from V and 10 bases from J; bases unmatched to any gene: 7. DNA for the CDR3: TGTGCCAGCAGCGTGACAGGGACGGCCTACACCTTC. It specifies CASSVTGTAYTF.

This clonotype was seen many times. The chain couples TRBV27 to TRBJ2-1, with TRBD2 matching over 9 bases. The CDR3 loop spans 14 amino acids. CDR1 and CDR2 from the germline V gene are MNHEY and SMNVEV (reference sequence). Losses at the gene ends were 2 bases for V and 12 bases for J; bases not matched to a gene: 8. CDR3 residues: CASSLLAGIQGQFF. The CDR3 coding sequence is TGTGCCAGCAGTTTACTAGCGGGAATTCAGGGGCAGTTCTTC.

The V and J genes are TRBV12-3 or TRBV12-4 and TRBJ2-3; D gene ambiguous. CDR3 length equals 16 residues. Between the trimmed V and J ends, which lost 4 bases and 2 bases, there was a span of 16 bases. The DNA for the CDR3 is TGTGCCAGCAGTTCCCCTCCGAGGATACACACAGATACGCAGTATTTT. Encoded protein: CASSSPPRIHTDTQYF.

The chain recombines TRBV12-3 or TRBV12-4 with TRBJ2-5; 9 bases are a match to TRBD1. The junction had 9 bases not matched to a gene; V was cut back by 5 bases and J by 5 bases. The CDR3 is made up of 15 amino acids. CDR3 nucleotides: TGTGCCAGCAGTCCAAGGACAGGGGATGGCGAGACCCAGTACTTC. Its translation: CASSPRTGDGETQYF.

This clonotype showed up many times. The V and J genes are TRBV19 and TRBJ2-7; D is unresolved. V shed 8 bases and J shed 0 bases, with 14 bases lying between them. Germline V lookup: CDR1 LNHDA, CDR2 SQIVND (reference sequence). The CDR3 consists of 14 residues. The CDR3, as DNA: TGTGCCAGTTCGCCCAGCTGGAGCTCCTACGAGCAGTACTTC. Amino acids: CASSPSWSSYEQYF.